Presented here are 24 T cell receptor beta chains from one specimen sequenced in a study of regulatory T cells in long-lasting Graves disease. Both iRepertoire HTBI primers and Arm-PCR of CDR3 regions were used to build the TCR beta libraries. A single record per CDR3 protein comes from TCRdb applying MiXCR to the multiplex PCR reads. The sample shows just over 600,000 distinct CDR3 sequences, around 17% of them seen only once. The time point denotes: newly diagnosed GD, antithyroid drugs for less than 3 months. PBMC RNA was the source of the TCR library. This same sample was also taken into another study, of T cells in Graves' hyperthyroidism and ophthalmopathy.

This sample comprised peripheral blood mononuclear cells (PBMCs), obtained at new diagnosis, from a patient treated with antithyroid drugs. The receptors come from a woman in her twenties or thirties with Graves disease.

In this sample, this clonotype turned up many times. This chain links TRBV2 with TRBJ1-4; D call uncertain. This CDR3 contains 13 residues. V lost 2 bases and J lost 4, with 5 bases in between. Per germline, CDR1 SNHLY and CDR2 FYNNEI. The DNA of the CDR3 is TGTGCCAGCAGTGAATGGGATAATGAAAAACTGTTTTTT. As protein: CASSEWDNEKLFF.

This chain links TRBV2 with TRBJ2-7; no clear D gene. The V end was cut by 6 bases, the J end by 2 bases, with 17 bases between. Per germline, CDR1 SNHLY and CDR2 FYNNEI. The CDR3 consists of 15 residues. As DNA, the CDR3 is TGTGCCAGCAGGAGACCCTCCCAAACCCCCTACGAGCAGTACTTC. It is translated as CASRRPSQTPYEQYF. Full variable domain (remainder filled in from reference TRBV2 and TRBJ2-7): EPEVTQTPSHQVTQMGQEVILRCVPISNHLYFYWYRQILGQKVEFLVSFYNNEISEKSEIFDDQFSVERPDGSNFTLKIRSTKLEDSAMYFCASRRPSQTPYEQYFGPGTRLTVT.

V and J are TRBV7-2 and TRBJ2-7; D may be TRBD2 (6 bases). With 4 bases removed from V and 2 bases from J, the gap between germline ends came to 15 bases. The length of the CDR3 is 15 residues. Germline V gene sequence: CDR1 SGHTA, CDR2 FQGNSA. The CDR3 sequence: CASSSMGSGAYEQYF. CDR3 nucleotide sequence: TGTGCCAGCAGCTCGATGGGTTCGGGAGCCTACGAGCAGTACTTC.

This clonotype was observed a handful of times. Possible read error: a much larger clone is one base away. The chain carries TRBV28 and TRBJ1-2; no clear D. Per the germline V gene, CDR1 is MDHEN and CDR2 is SYDVKM. There are 14 residues in the CDR3. The CDR3 sequence: CARSSSGVNYGYTF. The DNA of the CDR3 is TGTGCCCGCAGTTCGTCAGGTGTTAACTATGGCTACACCTTC.

This clonotype was picked up many times. V and J are TRBV7-2 and TRBJ2-7, with D possibly being TRBD1 (5 bases). The CDR3 loop spans 13 amino acids. Trimming removed 5 bases at V and 4 bases at J, with 12 bases between. Looked up from germline, CDR1 is SGHTA and CDR2 is FQGNSA. In DNA, the CDR3 is TGTGCCAGCAGCAAAGGTGGGGCGTACGAGCAGTACTTC. The encoded protein is CASSKGGAYEQYF.

The chain couples TRBV7-9 to TRBJ2-1; D is unclear. The length of the CDR3 is 16 residues. V was shortened by 1 base and J by 0 bases, with 10 bases between the two germline ends. CDR1 is SEHNR and CDR2 is FQNEAQ in the germline V gene (reference sequence). CDR3 residues: CASSLVSTHSYNEQFF. In nucleotides, the CDR3 is TGTGCCAGCAGCTTAGTATCTACTCACTCCTACAATGAGCAGTTCTTC. Using reference TRBV7-9 and TRBJ2-1 for the parts outside the CDR3, the full variable domain is DTGVSQNPRHKITKRGQNVTFRCDPISEHNRLYWYRQTLGQGPEFLTYFQNEAQLEKSRLLSDRFSAERPKGSFSTLEIQRTEQGDSAMYLCASSLVSTHSYNEQFFGPGTRLTVL.

A few counts support this clonotype. The chain carries TRBV2 and TRBJ1-2; the D gene is possibly TRBD1 (6 bases). The CDR3 has 14 residues. Germline V gene sequence: CDR1 SNHLY, CDR2 FYNNEI. V was cut by 6 bases and J by 4 bases, with 15 bases left in between. The CDR3 sequence is CASSQAGVGYGYTF. Here the CDR3 DNA reads TGTGCCAGCAGCCAAGCAGGGGTCGGCTATGGCTACACCTTC.

The sample holds many counts of this clonotype. The germline gene is not matched at one end of the junction; a read error may be the cause. The rearrangement joins TRBV6-1 to TRBJ1-5, with D perhaps TRBD1 (6 bases). Germline loops: CDR1 MNHNS, CDR2 SASEGT. The CDR3 has 13 residues. CDR3 sequence reads: CAGRGAVNQPQHF. The CDR3 DNA follows: TGTGCCGGCAGGGGCGCGGTGAATCAGCCCCAGCATTTT.

This chain's CDR3 is CSASGRSGGDEQFF. The DNA of the CDR3 is TGCAGTGCTAGCGGCAGGTCTGGAGGGGATGAGCAGTTCTTC. The chain has TRBV20-1 and TRBJ2-1; the D gene is possibly TRBD2 (6 bases). The CDR3 totals 14 residues. The germline V gene has CDR1 DFQATT and CDR2 SNEGSKA (reference sequence). Deletions cut 3 bases from V and 8 bases from J, with 17 bases between.

This clonotype was counted only a few times. A read error may be the cause here, since a much bigger clone is one base away. The chain links TRBV27 to TRBJ2-7; maybe TRBD1 (6 bases). Per germline, CDR1 MNHEY and CDR2 SMNVEV (reference sequence). The CDR3 totals 14 residues. The CDR3 region has the DNA TGTGCCAGCAGTCCCGGGACATTGGCTTACGGGCAGTACTTC. This codes for CASSPGTLAYGQYF.

The J gene is TRBJ2-2, the V gene TRBV27; 7 nucleotides match TRBD1. This CDR3 is 15 amino acids long. CDR1 is MNHEY, CDR2 SMNVEV, per germline (reference sequence). V gave up 8 bases and J gave up 2 bases; unmatched junction bases: 8. The CDR3 sequence is CASQRQGLNTGELFF. Written as DNA, the CDR3 is TGTGCCAGCCAAAGACAGGGATTAAACACCGGGGAGCTGTTTTTT.

This clonotype appeared many times. The chain uses TRBV28 and TRBJ1-2, with 8 bases identical to TRBD1. Per the germline V gene, CDR1 is MDHEN and CDR2 is SYDVKM. The CDR3 length is 13 residues. V trimming: 7 bases; J trimming: 8 bases; junction bases outside the gene matches: 9. The CDR3, as DNA: TGTGCCAGCACCGAGGACAGGGTCGAAGGCTACACCTTC. Translation: CASTEDRVEGYTF.

In this sample, this clonotype turned up many times. V gene TRBV28 combines with J gene TRBJ2-3, with 10 bases lining up with TRBD1. The V gene end was trimmed by 5 bases and the J gene end by 4 bases; junction bases not matched to a gene: 9. The germline gives CDR1 MDHEN, CDR2 SYDVKM. This CDR3 spans 16 amino acids. The CDR3 spells CASSKTGQGSSDTQYF. In DNA, the CDR3 is TGTGCCAGCAGTAAAACGGGACAGGGGTCCTCAGATACGCAGTATTTT.

This clonotype was counted between two and nine times. The rearrangement joins TRBV28 to TRBJ2-7; D ambiguous. The V end was cut by 7 bases, the J end by 3 bases, with 16 bases between. The CDR3 runs 14 residues. Germline values: CDR1 MDHEN, CDR2 SYDVKM. In DNA form, the CDR3 reads TGTGCCAGCAAAGGCCCGGCCAGTCTCTACGAGCAGTACTTC. Translation: CASKGPASLYEQYF. The whole variable domain, remainder taken from reference TRBV28 and TRBJ2-7, is DVKVTQSSRYLVKRTGEKVFLECVQDMDHENMFWYRQDPGLGLRLIYFSYDVKMKEKGDIPEGYSVSREKKERFSLILESASTNQTSMYLCASKGPASLYEQYFGPGTRLTVT.

This clonotype occurred many times. This chain links TRBV10-3 with TRBJ2-7; possible D gene TRBD1, 6 bases. From germline, CDR1 is ENHRY and CDR2 SYGVKD. The CDR3 extends over 12 amino acids. V was trimmed by 10 bases and J by 7 bases, leaving 17 bases between them. The CDR3 is CATRRDNREQYF. The CDR3 DNA sequence: TGTGCCACCCGACGGGACAATAGAGAGCAGTACTTC.

This clonotype occurred many times. The CDR3 DNA is TGTGCCAGCAGCTTACGGCAGGTTATGGGTACGCAGTATTTT. Translating gives CASSLRQVMGTQYF. The chain recombines TRBV7-2 with TRBJ2-3, with D unresolved. Trimming shortened V by 2 bases and J by 8 bases, and 14 bases separated the two germline ends. This CDR3 is 14 amino acids long. Germline lookup yields CDR1 SGHTA and CDR2 FQGNSA.

This clonotype was recorded at least ten times. V gene TRBV19 combines with J gene TRBJ2-5; D unresolved. Germline V gene lookup returns CDR1 LNHDA and CDR2 SQIVND (reference sequence). Trimming pared 3 bases from V and 8 bases from J, leaving 7 bases between. This CDR3 has 11 amino acids. Written as DNA, the CDR3 is TGTGCCAGTAGTATTCGAGGAACCCAGTACTTC. Its translation is CASSIRGTQYF.

V and J are TRBV4-1 and TRBJ1-4; D unresolved. CDR3 size: 14 residues. Trimming took off 0 bases at V and 8 bases at J, with 10 bases between the two ends. Germline CDR1 reads MGHRA; CDR2 reads YSYEKL. CDR3 region: CASSQDPSGEKLFF. CDR3 in DNA: TGCGCCAGCAGCCAAGACCCGTCGGGAGAAAAACTGTTTTTT.

The table lists this clonotype with many counts. V gene TRBV25-1 combines with J gene TRBJ1-2, with no clear D. The CDR3 totals 12 residues. Germline V gene sequence: CDR1 MGHDK, CDR2 SYGVNS. Deletions cut 3 bases from V and 8 bases from J, with 10 bases between. In nucleotides, the CDR3 is TGTGCCAGCAGTGAGCTGGTGGACGGCTACACCTTC. Residues: CASSELVDGYTF.

This clonotype appeared many times. CDR3 loop: CASSLYPLFGETQYF. In DNA form, the CDR3 reads TGCGCCAGCAGCTTGTACCCCCTATTTGGGGAGACCCAGTACTTC. The chain is built from TRBV5-1 and TRBJ2-5; D gene ambiguous. This CDR3 comprises 15 residues. Trimming removed 1 base from V and 5 bases from J, with 15 bases in between. Germline-derived CDR1 and CDR2 are SGHRS and YFSETQ.

This clonotype has more than one count but fewer than ten. The chain couples TRBV19 to TRBJ2-1, with TRBD1 identical over 7 bases. This CDR3 is 13 amino acids long. Trimming cost V 8 bases and J 6 bases; bases outside gene matches: 7. In germline, CDR1 is LNHDA, CDR2 SQIVND (reference sequence). CDR3 loop: CASGPTGVNEQFF. Here the CDR3 DNA reads TGTGCCAGTGGCCCAACAGGGGTCAATGAGCAGTTCTTC.

This clonotype was counted many times. V gene TRBV28 combines with J gene TRBJ2-7; a weak D match, TRBD1 (5 bases). The CDR3 covers 13 residues. The V end was cut by 10 bases, the J end by 6 bases, with 19 bases between. CDR1 and CDR2 (germline): MDHEN, SYDVKM. The CDR3 loop is CATFRRGKTEQYF. The CDR3 region has the DNA TGTGCCACCTTTAGAAGGGGCAAAACCGAGCAGTACTTC.

The chain uses TRBV24-1 and TRBJ1-2; D possibly corresponds to TRBD1 (5 bases). Trimming cost V 6 bases and J 6 bases, with 16 bases left between them. Germline V lookup: CDR1 KGHDR, CDR2 SFDVKD. This CDR3 comprises 14 residues. In nucleotides, the CDR3 is TGTGCCACCAGTCCGGGGGGAATAGTCAATGGCTACACCTTC. Amino acid sequence: CATSPGGIVNGYTF.

This clonotype showed up just a few times. This CDR3 is CASSQDYPGLAPNEQFF. CDR3 DNA sequence: TGTGCCAGCAGCCAAGATTACCCGGGACTAGCGCCGAATGAGCAGTTCTTC. V and J are TRBV3-1 and TRBJ2-1; TRBD2 agrees at 10 bases. CDR3 length equals 17 residues. Trimming took 0 bases from V and 7 from J; bases not matched to a gene: 9. Germline CDR1 LGHDT, CDR2 YNNKEL (reference sequence).